This T cell receptor beta chain was recovered during a study of cytomegalovirus exposure and HLA in healthy donors. Study-level findings and limits: Earlier analysis looked at TCR beta V segments, and most were productive about 87% or about 30% of the time.

The CDR3 runs to 14 residues. From germline, CDR1 is SEHNR and CDR2 FQNEAQ (reference sequence). V was pared by 5 bases and J by 4 bases, with 3 bases of the junction left unmatched. PCR involved 60 Vbeta and 13 Jbeta primers. Assay: immunoSEQ multiplex PCR; the TCRdb copy retains only in-frame clones and omits some. The data hold about 98,000 clones, with 75% to 90% observed a single time. For this clone: Its antigen is unknown.

The specimen sequenced was PBMCs. V is TRBV7-9 and J is TRBJ2-1; 9 nucleotides match TRBD2. This receptor was identified in a man between 40 and 49 years old in good health and CMV-seronegative. CDR3 residues: CASSRLADYNEQFF. The CDR3 nucleotides are TGTGCCAGCAGCCGACTAGCGGATTACAATGAGCAGTTCTTC.